This is a list of T cell receptor beta chains from one sample in a study of identical twins. MiXCR was run by TCRdb on the 5' RACE reads, yielding one entry per CDR3 protein. The table includes under 350,000 distinct CDR3 sequences, roughly 10% detected once. The sample was also linked to a second study, of yellow fever vaccine responses in identical twins.

The sequenced sample was CD8+ T cells sorted from blood. These receptors were collected from a woman younger than 35 in good health. The CDR3 runs from the conserved cysteine through the conserved F or W. D genes are given only for firm matches. Clone size is not always given. Where it is, it says once, few, many or a class for expanded clones.

CDR3aa	CDR3nt	v_gene	j_gene	abundance	d_gene
CASSLVESGNTIYF	TGTGCCAGCAGCTTAGTGGAGTCTGGAAACACCATATATTTT	TRBV7-9	TRBJ1-3	-	-
CSASRGGENTEAFF	TGCAGTGCTAGTCGGGGGGGAGAGAACACTGAAGCTTTCTTT	TRBV20-1	TRBJ1-1	many	-
CASSQDPAGTQFF	TGTGCCAGCAGCCAAGACCCAGCGGGAACCCAGTTCTTC	TRBV4-2	TRBJ2-1	few	TRBD2
CSARDPRSADFYELYF	TGCAGTGCTAGAGACCCCAGGTCAGCCGACTTTTACGAGCTGTACTTC	TRBV20-1	TRBJ2-7	-	-
CASRPYGTGASKAYNEQFF	TGTGCCAGCAGGCCTTACGGGACAGGGGCGTCTAAAGCCTACAATGAGCAGTTCTTC	TRBV4-2	TRBJ2-1	few	TRBD1
CSARDQGLVLYEQYF	TGCAGTGCTAGAGATCAGGGACTAGTACTATACGAGCAGTACTTC	TRBV20-1	TRBJ2-7	-	TRBD2
CASSLDRFEQYF	TGTGCCAGCAGCTTAGACCGGTTTGAGCAGTACTTC	TRBV7-9	TRBJ2-7	many	-
CASSLVLWGEGATQYF	TGTGCCAGCAGCTTAGTACTATGGGGGGAAGGTGCGACCCAGTACTTC	TRBV7-2	TRBJ2-5	-	-
CASSPRDREFQETQYF	TGTGCCAGCAGTCCCCGGGACAGGGAATTCCAAGAGACCCAGTACTTC	TRBV6-1	TRBJ2-5	many	TRBD1
CASTGDTGELFF	TGTGCCAGCACGGGCGACACCGGGGAGCTGTTTTTT	TRBV7-9	TRBJ2-2	few	-
CSATTSGRYNEQFF	TGCAGTGCTACAACTAGCGGGAGATACAATGAGCAGTTCTTC	TRBV20-1	TRBJ2-1	-	TRBD2
CASSPRDEMNTEAFF	TGTGCCAGCAGCCCCCGGGATGAGATGAACACTGAAGCTTTCTTT	TRBV7-9	TRBJ1-1	few	-
CSVEGGGLSPLHF	TGCAGCGTTGAAGGAGGGGGGCTATCACCCCTCCACTTT	TRBV29-1	TRBJ1-6	many	-
CASSLGQSSYEQYF	TGTGCCAGCAGCCTGGGACAGTCCTCCTACGAGCAGTACTTC	TRBV4-2	TRBJ2-7	many	TRBD1
CASSQVSSGEVRDTQYF	TGCGCCAGCAGCCAAGTATCTAGCGGGGAGGTTCGGGATACGCAGTATTTT	TRBV4-3	TRBJ2-3	few	TRBD2
CASRIIADEQFF	TGTGCCAGCAGAATAATAGCGGATGAGCAGTTCTTC	TRBV11-2	TRBJ2-1	few	-
CSARETGSRNEQYF	TGCAGTGCTAGGGAGACAGGGAGTAGGAACGAGCAGTACTTC	TRBV20-1	TRBJ2-7	few	TRBD1
CSARDLEGKSYEQYF	TGCAGTGCTAGAGATCTAGAGGGCAAAAGTTACGAGCAGTACTTC	TRBV20-1	TRBJ2-7	-	-
CASSWGQSTYEQYF	TGTGCCAGCAGCTGGGGACAGTCCACCTACGAGCAGTACTTC	TRBV5-5	TRBJ2-7	many	TRBD1
CATSGTSYEQYF	TGTGCCACCAGCGGGACCTCCTACGAGCAGTACTTC	TRBV15	TRBJ2-7	-	-
CASTVVGHEQYF	TGTGCCAGCACGGTAGTGGGTCACGAGCAGTACTTC	TRBV5-6	TRBJ2-7	few	-
CASSYPGPYSNEQFF	TGTGCCAGCAGCTACCCGGGACCCTACTCAAATGAGCAGTTCTTC	TRBV7-8	TRBJ2-1	few	-
CSARVLAGDSYEQYF	TGCAGTGCTAGAGTTCTAGCGGGAGACTCCTACGAGCAGTACTTC	TRBV20-1	TRBJ2-7	many	TRBD2
CASSPPEGHLTDTQYF	TGTGCCAGCTCACCACCAGAGGGGCACCTCACAGATACGCAGTATTTT	TRBV18	TRBJ2-3	few	-
CASSQGGLSPYEQYF	TGTGCCAGCAGCCAAGGGGGGCTCAGTCCCTACGAGCAGTACTTC	TRBV14	TRBJ2-7	few	-
CASSQVPGYEQYF	TGCGCCAGCAGCCAAGTCCCAGGATACGAGCAGTACTTC	TRBV4-3	TRBJ2-7	many	-
CASSSLSGGGDTQYF	TGTGCCAGCAGTTCCCTTAGCGGGGGAGGAGATACGCAGTATTTT	TRBV12-3/TRBV12-4	TRBJ2-3	-	TRBD2
CAISAGQGYEQYF	TGTGCCATCAGTGCGGGACAGGGCTACGAGCAGTACTTC	TRBV10-3	TRBJ2-7	-	TRBD1
CSVEDRVTGELFF	TGCAGCGTTGAAGACAGGGTCACCGGGGAGCTGTTTTTT	TRBV29-1	TRBJ2-2	many	-
CASSIRDSNTGELFF	TGTGCCAGTAGTATTCGGGACTCCAACACCGGGGAGCTGTTTTTT	TRBV19	TRBJ2-2	few	-
CATSRRGTDTQYF	TGTGCCACCAGCCGACGAGGGACAGATACGCAGTATTTT	TRBV15	TRBJ2-3	many	-
CASSLLGGGSSYEQYF	TGTGCCAGCAGTTTATTAGGGGGGGGAAGCTCCTACGAGCAGTACTTC	TRBV27	TRBJ2-7	many	-
CASSALRDRVNEQFF	TGTGCCAGCAGTGCCCTCCGGGACAGGGTAAATGAGCAGTTCTTC	TRBV27	TRBJ2-1	-	TRBD1
CASSGFGQYLNSPLHF	TGTGCCAGCAGTGGCTTCGGACAGTACCTTAATTCACCCCTCCACTTT	TRBV6-1	TRBJ1-6	-	-
CASSQETYNEQFF	TGTGCCAGCAGCCAAGAGACCTACAATGAGCAGTTCTTC	TRBV14	TRBJ2-1	few	-
CATPPASGDYNELFF	TGTGCCACCCCCCCTGCGAGCGGGGATTACAATGAGCTGTTCTTC	TRBV7-9	TRBJ2-1	-	TRBD2
CASYRGLAGADTQYF	TGTGCCAGCTACCGGGGACTAGCGGGAGCAGATACGCAGTATTTT	TRBV27	TRBJ2-3	few	TRBD2
CAGDRDPADTQYF	TGTGCCGGGGACAGGGACCCCGCAGATACGCAGTATTTT	TRBV6-1	TRBJ2-3	many	TRBD1
CASRPGATYEQYF	TGTGCCAGCAGACCCGGGGCAACCTACGAGCAGTACTTC	TRBV7-2	TRBJ2-7	-	-
CASSQEFTSGYEQYF	TGTGCCAGCAGCCAAGAATTTACTAGCGGCTACGAGCAGTACTTC	TRBV14	TRBJ2-7	-	TRBD2
CATSRDRSNQPQHF	TGTGCCACCAGCAGAGATCGTAGCAATCAGCCCCAGCATTTT	TRBV15	TRBJ1-5	few	-
CASSAPTSGGPYEQYF	TGTGCCAGCAGTGCCCCGACTAGCGGGGGGCCCTACGAGCAGTACTTC	TRBV25-1	TRBJ2-7	-	TRBD2
CASSQAQGGEQFF	TGCGCCAGCAGCCAAGCACAGGGGGGTGAGCAGTTCTTC	TRBV4-3	TRBJ2-1	few	TRBD1
CASSSGSGGSTDTQYF	TGTGCCAGCAGTTCCGGTAGCGGGGGGAGCACAGATACGCAGTATTTT	TRBV27	TRBJ2-3	few	TRBD2
CSVDQGAPDTQYF	TGCAGCGTTGACCAGGGGGCGCCGGATACGCAGTATTTT	TRBV29-1	TRBJ2-3	many	TRBD1
CASSQRTDYGYTF	TGTGCCAGCAGTCAGCGGACAGATTATGGCTACACCTTC	TRBV12-3/TRBV12-4	TRBJ1-2	many	-
CASSPTSGSTYEQYF	TGCGCCAGCAGCCCGACTAGCGGGAGTACCTACGAGCAGTACTTC	TRBV4-1	TRBJ2-7	-	TRBD2
CASSLEGTGTDTGELFF	TGTGCCAGCAGCTTAGAGGGGACAGGGACCGACACCGGGGAGCTGTTTTTT	TRBV11-2	TRBJ2-2	-	TRBD1
CASSEFESGTLGNEQFF	TGCGCCAGCAGTGAGTTCGAAAGCGGGACTCTCGGGAATGAGCAGTTCTTC	TRBV10-2	TRBJ2-1	many	TRBD2
CSARDWGSGSEIPFEQYF	TGCAGTGCTAGAGATTGGGGTAGCGGGAGTGAAATCCCTTTCGAGCAGTACTTC	TRBV20-1	TRBJ2-7	few	TRBD2
CASSQEGGGLVSTDTQYF	TGTGCCAGCAGCCAAGAGGGCGGGGGTTTAGTTAGCACAGATACGCAGTATTTT	TRBV3-1	TRBJ2-3	-	TRBD2
CASSPDRGRYNEQFF	TGTGCCAGCAGTCCCGACAGGGGGAGGTACAATGAGCAGTTCTTC	TRBV6-2/TRBV6-3	TRBJ2-1	many	TRBD1
CASTGNSSNEQFF	TGTGCCAGTACAGGGAACAGCTCTAATGAGCAGTTCTTC	TRBV19	TRBJ2-1	-	-